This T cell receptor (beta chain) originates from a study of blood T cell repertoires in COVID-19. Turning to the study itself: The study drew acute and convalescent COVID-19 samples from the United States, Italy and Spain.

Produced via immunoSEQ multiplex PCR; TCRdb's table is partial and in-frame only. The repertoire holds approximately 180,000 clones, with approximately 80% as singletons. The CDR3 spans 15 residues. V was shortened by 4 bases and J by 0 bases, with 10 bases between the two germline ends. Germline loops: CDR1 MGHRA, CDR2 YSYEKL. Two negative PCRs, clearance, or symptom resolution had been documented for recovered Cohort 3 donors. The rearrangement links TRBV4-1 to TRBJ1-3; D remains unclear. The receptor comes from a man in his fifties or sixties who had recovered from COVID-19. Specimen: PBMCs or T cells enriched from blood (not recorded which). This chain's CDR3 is CASSLLYNSGNTIYF. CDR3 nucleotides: TGCGCCAGCAGCCTATTGTACAACTCTGGAAACACCATATATTTT.